This T cell receptor beta chain appears in the sequencing data of a study of cytomegalovirus exposure and HLA in healthy donors. Study results and limitations: DRB1 had the most TCR associations and HLA-C the fewest, a later analysis found, with rates varying by HLA locus. Most TCR beta V segments were productive about 90% or about 30% of the time in an earlier analysis.

Trimming cost V 0 bases and J 4 bases, with 9 bases left between them. CDR3 length: 14 amino acids. Germline CDR1 and CDR2: SGHDN and FVKESK. Points on this clone: Antigen specificity is unknown.

In the PCR, 60 Vbeta and 13 Jbeta primers were used. Only in-frame clones appear in the TCRdb table, and some are missing; sequencing was by immunoSEQ multiplex PCR. The sample yields roughly 140,000 clones, 70% to 85% seen once. The V gene is TRBV14, the J gene TRBJ2-5, with D perhaps TRBD2 (5 bases). The sequenced sample consisted of PBMCs. This sequence originates from a male donor in good health and CMV-seronegative. CDR3 bases: TGTGCCAGCAGCCAAGAACTAGGGTTAGAGACCCAGTACTTC. Translated: CASSQELGLETQYF.